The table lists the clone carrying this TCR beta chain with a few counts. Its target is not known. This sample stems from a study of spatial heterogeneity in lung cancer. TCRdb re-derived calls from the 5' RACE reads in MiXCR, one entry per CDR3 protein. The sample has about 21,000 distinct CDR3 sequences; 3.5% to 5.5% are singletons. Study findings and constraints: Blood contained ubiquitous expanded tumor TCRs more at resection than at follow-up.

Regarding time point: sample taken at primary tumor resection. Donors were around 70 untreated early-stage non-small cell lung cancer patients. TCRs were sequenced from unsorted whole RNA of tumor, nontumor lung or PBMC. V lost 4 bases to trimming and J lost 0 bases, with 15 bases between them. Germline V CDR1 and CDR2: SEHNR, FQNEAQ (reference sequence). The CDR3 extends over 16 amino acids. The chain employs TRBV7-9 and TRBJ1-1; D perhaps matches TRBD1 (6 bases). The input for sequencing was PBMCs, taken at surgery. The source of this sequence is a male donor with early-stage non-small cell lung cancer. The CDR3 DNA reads TGTGCCAGCAGCTCTACGCGGACAGTTATGAACACTGAAGCTTTCTTT. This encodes CASSSTRTVMNTEAFF. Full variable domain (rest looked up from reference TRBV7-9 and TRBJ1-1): DTGVSQNPRHKITKRGQNVTFRCDPISEHNRLYWYRQTLGQGPEFLTYFQNEAQLEKSRLLSDRFSAERPKGSFSTLEIQRTEQGDSAMYLCASSSTRTVMNTEAFFGQGTRLTVV.